The next 10 T cell receptor beta chains were all read from a single sample in a study of radiation and T cells in renal cell carcinoma. The repertoire was sequenced with immunoSEQ multiplex PCR; TCRdb's copy has only in-frame clones and lacks some. Altogether about 23,000 clones are present, nearly 55% being singletons, with the ten largest covering roughly 20%. Documented treatment: treatment-naive control, cytoreductive nephrectomy. The sequencing here drew on tumor tissue, taken from a patient whose treatment was nephrectomy without radiotherapy. These receptors all come from a human donor with renal cell carcinoma.

Points on this clone: The sample holds other DNA sequences that translate to the same CDR3. The DNA of the CDR3 is TGTGCCAGCAGCTTTAGAGCTGGAAACACCATATATTTT. It encodes CASSFRAGNTIYF. This sequence joins TRBV5-4 and TRBJ1-3; D uncertain. Germline assignment: CDR1 SGHNT and CDR2 YYREEE (reference sequence). The CDR3 consists of 13 residues. Trimming left V 2 bases short and J 2 bases short, with 5 bases between.

V and J are TRBV7-2 and TRBJ2-4, with TRBD1 matching over 11 bases. V trimming: 5 bases; J trimming: 8 bases; junction bases outside the gene matches: 5. The germline V gene has CDR1 SGHTA and CDR2 FQGNSA. CDR3 length: 14 residues. Written as DNA, the CDR3 is TGTGCCAGCAGCCCCGGACAGGGGGCGTACATTCAGTACTTC. Protein sequence: CASSPGQGAYIQYF.

This clone occurred a few times. This chain connects TRBV6-5 to TRBJ1-4; D call uncertain. Trimming stripped 2 bases from V and 4 bases from J, with 8 bases between. CDR3 size: 14 residues. Germline CDR1 reads MNHEY; CDR2 reads SVGAGI. CDR3 sequence: CASSYRALNEKLFF. The CDR3 DNA follows: TGTGCCAGCAGTTACAGGGCCCTTAATGAAAAACTGTTTTTT.

In this sample, this clone turned up a few times. The genes are TRBV7-2 and TRBJ1-6; D is possibly TRBD1 (5 bases). The germline V gene encodes CDR1 SGHTA and CDR2 FQGNSA. The CDR3 is 14 residues long. Trimming removed 3 bases at V and 6 bases at J, with 9 bases between. The CDR3 nucleotides are TGTGCCAGCAGCTTGGACACCTTTAATTCACCCCTCCACTTT. Amino acids: CASSLDTFNSPLHF.

As to this clone: Mismatch with germline at one junction end may stem from a read error. The rearrangement uses TRBV5-6 and TRBJ1-2; 8 positions agree with TRBD1. The CDR3 spans 12 residues. Germline V gene lookup returns CDR1 SGHDT and CDR2 YYEEEE. The CDR3 here is CASSLRQGPVCF. The CDR3 nucleotides are TGTGCCAGCAGCTTACGACAGGGGCCCGTCTGCTTC.

The chain combines TRBV29-1 with TRBJ2-7; no clear D gene. CDR3 size: 12 residues. V lost 5 bases to trimming and J lost 4 bases, with 12 bases between them. Germline CDR1 reads SQVTM; CDR2 reads ANQGSEA. CDR3 sequence (DNA): TGCAGCGTTCCGGGCCCAGCTTACGAGCAGTACTTC. Protein product: CSVPGPAYEQYF.

By sample fraction, this clone is medium-sized. The chain combines TRBV10-3 with TRBJ2-7; TRBD2 aligns across 7 bases. This CDR3 is built from 14 residues. Trimming at V came to 3 bases and at J to 2 bases, leaving 4 bases not matched to a gene. Looked up from germline, CDR1 is ENHRY and CDR2 is SYGVKD. CDR3 sequence: CAISDYGGTYEQYF. CDR3 DNA sequence: TGTGCCATCAGTGACTACGGGGGGACCTACGAGCAGTACTTC.

The chain joins TRBV30 to TRBJ1-1; unclear D gene. CDR3 length: 11 residues. V was trimmed by 5 bases and J by 2 bases, leaving 6 bases between them. Germline values: CDR1 GTSNPN, CDR2 SVGIG (reference sequence). The CDR3 DNA follows: TGTGCCTGGCAGATAAACACTGAAGCTTTCTTT. As protein: CAWQINTEAFF.

There are many counts of this clone. The rearrangement joins TRBV9 to TRBJ1-1, with 7 bases that match TRBD1. From germline, CDR1 is SGDLS and CDR2 YYNGEE. V was pared by 3 bases and J by 0 bases, with 5 bases of the junction left unmatched. The CDR3 runs to 15 residues. The CDR3: CASSAGGTMNTEAFF. As DNA, the CDR3 is TGTGCCAGCAGCGCAGGGGGGACCATGAACACTGAAGCTTTCTTT.

CDR3 bases: TGTGCCAGCAGTTACTCGAGTGGCAGGGTGAATGAGCAGTTCTTC. It is translated as CASSYSSGRVNEQFF. The J gene is TRBJ2-1, the V gene TRBV6-5, with a tentative D call TRBD1 (5 bases). The CDR3 loop spans 15 amino acids. CDR1 and CDR2 from the germline V gene are MNHEY and SVGAGI. V was pared by 0 bases and J by 7 bases, with 13 bases between.